This T cell receptor beta chain derives from a study of lymphopenia after photon versus proton radiotherapy. The germline gives CDR1 SNHLY, CDR2 FYNNEI. The length of the CDR3 is 13 residues. V lost 7 bases to trimming and J lost 5 bases, with 14 bases between them. Using immunoSEQ multiplex PCR, the repertoire was profiled, and TCRdb retains in-frame clones only, with some absent. The data hold 55,000 to 75,000 clones, with approximately 91% observed a single time. This TCR was sampled from a woman between 65 and 79 years old with pancreatic cancer. J is TRBJ1-1 and V is TRBV2; possible D gene TRBD1, 5 bases. This sample comprised peripheral blood, obtained from a patient treated with photon-based radiotherapy. CDR3 loop: CASNDFGGTEAFF. The CDR3 DNA reads as TGTGCCAGCAACGACTTTGGGGGGACTGAAGCTTTCTTT.